The 3 T cell receptor beta chains given below trace back to one sample, sequenced in a study of cytomegalovirus exposure and HLA in healthy donors. Data came from immunoSEQ multiplex PCR; TCRdb stores just in-frame clones and leaves some out. This sample has 75,000 to 90,000 clones, with about 95% found just once. The sequenced sample consisted of PBMCs. These receptors all come from a woman aged 18-35 years in good health and CMV-seronegative.

The chain employs TRBV25-1 and TRBJ2-5, with TRBD2 matching over 7 bases. V lost 8 bases, J lost 4 bases, and 10 bases stayed unmatched. The CDR3 contains 14 residues. CDR1 and CDR2 (germline): MGHDK, SYGVNS. In DNA, the CDR3 is TGTGCCAGCTCCCGCGACCTAGCGGCAGAGACCCAGTACTTC. It encodes CASSRDLAAETQYF.

As DNA, the CDR3 is TGCGCCAGCAGCCAAGATTTCCAGGGTGCAACCTACGAGCAGTACTTC. Its protein product is CASSQDFQGATYEQYF. V and J are TRBV4-3 and TRBJ2-7, with D possibly TRBD1 on 5 matching bases. With 0 bases removed from V and 2 bases from J, the gap between germline ends came to 14 bases. Looked up from germline, CDR1 is LGHNA and CDR2 is YSLEER. CDR3 size: 16 residues.

The CDR3 bases are TGTGCCAGCAGTTTGGCCCAGGGGGCAAGAGGCTACACCTTC. It is translated as CASSLAQGARGYTF. The chain is built from TRBV28 and TRBJ1-2, with 8 bases that match TRBD1. Trimming cost V 3 bases and J 8 bases; bases outside gene matches: 8. The CDR3 runs 14 residues. CDR1 MDHEN and CDR2 SYDVKM come from the germline V gene.